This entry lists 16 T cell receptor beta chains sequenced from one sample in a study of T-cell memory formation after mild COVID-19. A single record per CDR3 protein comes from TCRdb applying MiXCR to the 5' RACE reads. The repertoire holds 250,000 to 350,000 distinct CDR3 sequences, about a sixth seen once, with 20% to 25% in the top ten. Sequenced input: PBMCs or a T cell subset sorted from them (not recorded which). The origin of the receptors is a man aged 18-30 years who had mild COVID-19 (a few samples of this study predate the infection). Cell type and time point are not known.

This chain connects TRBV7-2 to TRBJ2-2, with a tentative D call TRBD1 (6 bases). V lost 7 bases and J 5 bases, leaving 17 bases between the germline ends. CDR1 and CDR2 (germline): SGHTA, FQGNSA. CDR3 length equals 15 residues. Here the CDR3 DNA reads TGTGCCAGCACCACGGAACAGGGAGATACCGGGGAGCTGTTTTTT. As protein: CASTTEQGDTGELFF.

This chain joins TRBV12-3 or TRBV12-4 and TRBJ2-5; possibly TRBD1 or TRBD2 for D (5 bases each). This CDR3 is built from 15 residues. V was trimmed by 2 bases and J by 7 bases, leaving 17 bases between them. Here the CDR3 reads CASSLWGGPGRTQYF. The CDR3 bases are TGTGCCAGCAGTTTATGGGGCGGTCCGGGGAGGACCCAGTACTTC.

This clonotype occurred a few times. This CDR3 reads CSAPGQLNTEAFF. Here the CDR3 DNA reads TGCAGTGCTCCGGGACAGCTGAACACTGAAGCTTTCTTT. The genes are TRBV20-1 and TRBJ1-1, with 7 positions matching TRBD1. Germline lookup yields CDR1 DFQATT and CDR2 SNEGSKA (reference sequence). This CDR3 is built from 13 residues. Trimming cost V 5 bases and J 0 bases; bases outside gene matches: 3.

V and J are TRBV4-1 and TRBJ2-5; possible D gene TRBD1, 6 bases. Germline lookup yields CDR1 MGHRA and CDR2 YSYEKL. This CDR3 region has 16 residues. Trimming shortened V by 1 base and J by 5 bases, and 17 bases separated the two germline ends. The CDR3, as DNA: TGCGCCAGCAGCCAAGGAGGGGGAGTTCTGATGGAGACCCAGTACTTC. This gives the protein CASSQGGGVLMETQYF.

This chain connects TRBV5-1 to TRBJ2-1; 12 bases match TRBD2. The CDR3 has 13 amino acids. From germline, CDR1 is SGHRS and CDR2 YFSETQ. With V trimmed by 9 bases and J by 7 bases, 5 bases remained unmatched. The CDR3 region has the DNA TGCGCCACAGGACTAGCGGGGCATAATGAGCAGTTCTTC. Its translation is CATGLAGHNEQFF.

CDR3 DNA sequence: TGTGCCAGCAGCCCGGGAAGGGGGAAGTACGAGCAGTACTTC. It encodes CASSPGRGKYEQYF. The chain combines TRBV6-5 with TRBJ2-7; D perhaps matches TRBD1 (6 bases). The CDR3 has 14 amino acids. Trimming removed 6 bases from V and 4 bases from J, with 16 bases in between. Germline V gives CDR1 MNHEY, CDR2 SVGAGI.

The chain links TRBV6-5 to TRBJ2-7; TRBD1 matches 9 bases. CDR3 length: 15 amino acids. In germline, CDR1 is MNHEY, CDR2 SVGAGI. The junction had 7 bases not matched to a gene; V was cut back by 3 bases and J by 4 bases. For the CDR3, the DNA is TGTGCCAGCAGTTATGCGGGACAGGGTTGGTACGAGCAGTACTTC. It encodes CASSYAGQGWYEQYF.

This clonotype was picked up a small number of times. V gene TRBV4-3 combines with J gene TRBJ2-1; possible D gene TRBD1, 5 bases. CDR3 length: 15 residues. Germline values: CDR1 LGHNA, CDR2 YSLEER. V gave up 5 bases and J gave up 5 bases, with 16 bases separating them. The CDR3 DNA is TGCGCCAGCAGCTCCCTTCCTACAGGTAACAATGAGCAGTTCTTC. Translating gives CASSSLPTGNNEQFF.

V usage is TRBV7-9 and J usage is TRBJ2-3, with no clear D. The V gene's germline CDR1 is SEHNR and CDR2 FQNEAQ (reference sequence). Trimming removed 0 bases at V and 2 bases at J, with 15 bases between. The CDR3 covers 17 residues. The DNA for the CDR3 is TGTGCCAGCAGCTTAGCGCCAGACGACCCGTACACAGATACGCAGTATTTT. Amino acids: CASSLAPDDPYTDTQYF.

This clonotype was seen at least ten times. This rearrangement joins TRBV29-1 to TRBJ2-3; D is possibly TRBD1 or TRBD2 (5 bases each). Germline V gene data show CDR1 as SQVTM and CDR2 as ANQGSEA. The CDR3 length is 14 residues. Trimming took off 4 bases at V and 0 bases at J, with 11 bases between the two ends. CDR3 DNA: TGCAGCGTTGTAGGGTGGGGGAGCACAGATACGCAGTATTTT. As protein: CSVVGWGSTDTQYF.

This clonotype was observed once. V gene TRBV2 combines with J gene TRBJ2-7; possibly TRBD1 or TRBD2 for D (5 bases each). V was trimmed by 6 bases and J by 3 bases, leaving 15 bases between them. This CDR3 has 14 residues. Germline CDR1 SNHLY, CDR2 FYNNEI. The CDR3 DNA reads TGTGCCAGCAGCTCGGGACCACGGGACTACGAGCAGTACTTC. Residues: CASSSGPRDYEQYF.

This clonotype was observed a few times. The CDR3 loop reads CASSRVPEHGIIYTQYF. The CDR3 DNA sequence: TGTGCCAGCAGCCGAGTCCCCGAACACGGGATCATTTATACGCAGTATTTT. The rearrangement joins TRBV3-1 to TRBJ2-3; D is perhaps TRBD2 (5 bases). The CDR3 is 17 residues long. In germline, CDR1 is LGHDT, CDR2 YNNKEL (reference sequence). V lost 4 bases and J 7 bases, leaving 24 bases between the germline ends.

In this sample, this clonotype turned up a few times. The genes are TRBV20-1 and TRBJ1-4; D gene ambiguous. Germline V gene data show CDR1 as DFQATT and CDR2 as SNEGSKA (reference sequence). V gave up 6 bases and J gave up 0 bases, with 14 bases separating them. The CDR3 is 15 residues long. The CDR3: CSAEGLEATNEKLFF. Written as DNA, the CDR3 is TGCAGTGCCGAGGGTCTAGAGGCAACTAATGAAAAACTGTTTTTT.

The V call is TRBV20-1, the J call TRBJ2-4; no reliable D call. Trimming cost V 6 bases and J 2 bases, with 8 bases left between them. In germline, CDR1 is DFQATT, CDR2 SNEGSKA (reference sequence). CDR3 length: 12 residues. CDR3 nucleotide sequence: TGCAGTGCATGGGTTTCCAAAAACATTCAGTACTTC. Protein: CSAWVSKNIQYF.

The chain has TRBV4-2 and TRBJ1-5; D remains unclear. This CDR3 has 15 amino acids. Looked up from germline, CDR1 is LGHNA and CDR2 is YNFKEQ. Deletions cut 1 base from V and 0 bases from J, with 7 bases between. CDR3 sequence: CASSQAGYSNQPQHF. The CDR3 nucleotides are TGTGCCAGCAGCCAAGCAGGTTATAGCAATCAGCCCCAGCATTTT.

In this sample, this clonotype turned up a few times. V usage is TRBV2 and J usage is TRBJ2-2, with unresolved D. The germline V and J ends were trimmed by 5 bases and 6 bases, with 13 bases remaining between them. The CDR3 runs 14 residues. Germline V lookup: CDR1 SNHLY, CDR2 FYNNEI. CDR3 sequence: CASSSLRNPGELFF. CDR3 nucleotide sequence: TGTGCCAGCAGTTCCCTACGTAACCCCGGGGAGCTGTTTTTT.